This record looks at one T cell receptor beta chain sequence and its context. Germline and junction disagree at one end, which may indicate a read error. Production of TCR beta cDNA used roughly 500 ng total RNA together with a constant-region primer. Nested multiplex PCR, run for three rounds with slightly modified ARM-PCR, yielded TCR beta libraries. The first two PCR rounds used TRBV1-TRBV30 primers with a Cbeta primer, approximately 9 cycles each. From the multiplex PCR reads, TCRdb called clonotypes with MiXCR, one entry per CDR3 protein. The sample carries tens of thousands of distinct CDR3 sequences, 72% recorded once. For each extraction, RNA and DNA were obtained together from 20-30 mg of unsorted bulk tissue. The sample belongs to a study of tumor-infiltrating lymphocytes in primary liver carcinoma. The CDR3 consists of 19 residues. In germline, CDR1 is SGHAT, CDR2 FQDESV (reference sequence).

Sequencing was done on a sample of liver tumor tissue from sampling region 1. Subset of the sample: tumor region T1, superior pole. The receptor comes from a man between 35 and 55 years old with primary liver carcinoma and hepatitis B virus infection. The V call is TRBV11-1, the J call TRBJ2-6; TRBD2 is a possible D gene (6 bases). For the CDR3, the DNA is TGTGCCAGCAACCCCCGGGGGAGCGGTGTTAATTCTGGGGCCAACGTCCTGGCTTTC. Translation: CASNPRGSGVNSGANVLAF. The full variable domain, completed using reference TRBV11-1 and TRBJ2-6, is EAEVAQSPRYKITEKSQAVAFWCDPISGHATLYWYRQILGQGPELLVQFQDESVVDDSQLPKDRFSAERLKGVDSTLKIQPAELGDSAMYLCASNPRGSGVNSGANVLAFGAGSRLTVL.